The entry below gives a single T cell receptor beta chain sequence along with its context. No antigen is known for it. This sample stems from a study of T cell responses to AZD1222 COVID-19 vaccine. Findings of the study overall: Repertoire sampling was restricted to post-peak T cell response timepoints. Distributed over spike, vaccine-associated CD4 TCRs predominated at 160-218 and 743-854.

Generated by immunoSEQ multiplex PCR, the TCRdb table keeps only in-frame clones and is missing some. The sample holds about 110,000 clones, roughly 84% seen once. Germline CDR1 reads SGDLS; CDR2 reads YYNGEE. The CDR3 consists of 15 residues. V dropped 0 bases and J dropped 6; count of bases not matched to a gene: 5. This sequence joins TRBV9 and TRBJ1-5, with 8 bases matching TRBD1. Sequenced here: peripheral blood, sampled on day 0 of AZD1222 vaccination. This TCR derives from an adult in good health. The CDR3 nucleotides are TGTGCCAGCAGCGTAGGGGCAGGGGGCTCTCAGCCCCAGCATTTT. Translating it yields CASSVGAGGSQPQHF.